This entry lists 16 T cell receptor beta chains sequenced from one sample in a study of CD8 T cells in ankylosing spondylitis. Study-wide results and limits: Seemingly characteristic of ankylosing spondylitis blood was a TCR beta motif consisting of about 8 highly homologous variants.

Antigens of these TCRs are unknown. TCRdb passed the 5' RACE reads through MiXCR, listing each CDR3 protein once. The sample consists of a few hundred thousand distinct CDR3 sequences, roughly 13% of them appearing once. The sequencing input was blood, either unsorted or a sorted T cell fraction (not recorded which). Receptor source: a male donor with ankylosing spondylitis.

The chain employs TRBV4-2 and TRBJ2-1, with 8 bases identical to TRBD2. Germline CDR1 and CDR2: LGHNA and YNFKEQ. CDR3 length equals 14 residues. The V and J ends lost 0 bases and 8 bases, in that order; junction bases with no gene match: 3. The DNA of the CDR3 is TGTGCCAGCAGCCAAGATAGGCGGGGGGATGAGCAGTTCTTC. Its translation is CASSQDRRGDEQFF.

In its sample, this clonotype was seen many times. The gene calls are TRBV10-3 and TRBJ2-2; tentatively, D is TRBD2 (5 bases). This CDR3 spans 13 amino acids. V dropped 7 bases and J dropped 7 bases, with 13 bases sitting between them. Germline CDR1 ENHRY, CDR2 SYGVKD. The CDR3 DNA follows: TGTGCCATCAAAGGTTGGGAGAACGGGGAGCTGTTTTTT. This encodes CAIKGWENGELFF.

The rearrangement uses TRBV27 and TRBJ1-5; no clear D gene. The CDR3 has 15 amino acids. Germline V gives CDR1 MNHEY, CDR2 SMNVEV (reference sequence). Trimming took off 2 bases at V and 1 base at J, with 9 bases between the two ends. In DNA form, the CDR3 reads TGTGCCAGCAGTTTAACCGAAAAGAGCAATCAGCCCCAGCATTTT. Translation: CASSLTEKSNQPQHF.

The chain links TRBV5-1 to TRBJ2-3, with TRBD1 matching 7 bases. This CDR3 has 16 residues. Per the germline V gene, CDR1 is SGHRS and CDR2 is YFSETQ. V lost 0 bases and J lost 0; bases outside the gene matches: 4. The CDR3 DNA reads TGCGCCAGCAGCTTGGCAAGACAGGGAAGCACAGATACGCAGTATTTT. Its protein product is CASSLARQGSTDTQYF.

This clonotype was picked up many times. The chain recombines TRBV9 with TRBJ2-2; TRBD1 is a possible D gene (6 bases). Looked up from germline, CDR1 is SGDLS and CDR2 is YYNGEE. V was shortened by 2 bases and J by 7 bases, with 21 bases between the two germline ends. CDR3 size: 17 residues. The CDR3 bases are TGTGCCAGCAGCGTCGGAGCAGGGGCGTTTCAAGGCGGGGAGCTGTTTTTT. This sequence encodes CASSVGAGAFQGGELFF.

This clonotype was detected ten times or more. The rearrangement joins TRBV12-3 or TRBV12-4 to TRBJ2-1; 8 bases are shared with TRBD2. This CDR3 has 13 amino acids. The trim removed 6 bases at V and 7 bases at J, leaving 5 bases unmatched. CDR3 residues: CASRGGTRNEQFF. The CDR3 DNA reads TGTGCCAGCAGGGGGGGGACTAGGAATGAGCAGTTCTTC.

This clonotype was counted between two and nine times. The genes are TRBV5-1 and TRBJ1-6; 10 bases are shared with TRBD1. The CDR3 runs 16 residues. V dropped 0 bases and J dropped 11; count of bases not matched to a gene: 8. Germline-derived CDR1 and CDR2 are SGHRS and YFSETQ. CDR3 sequence: CASSLGTGGYQAPLHF. In DNA, the CDR3 is TGCGCCAGCAGCTTGGGGACAGGGGGGTATCAGGCACCCCTCCACTTT.

The chain carries TRBV2 and TRBJ1-6, with D tentatively TRBD1 (6 bases). V dropped 5 bases and J dropped 8 bases, with 16 bases sitting between them. Germline assignment: CDR1 SNHLY and CDR2 FYNNEI. CDR3 length: 15 residues. The CDR3 spells CASSIGEAGDSPLHF. The CDR3 DNA sequence: TGTGCCAGCAGTATTGGGGAGGCAGGGGATTCACCCCTCCACTTT.

This chain joins TRBV7-9 and TRBJ1-6; D is unclear. The germline V gene has CDR1 SEHNR and CDR2 FQNEAQ (reference sequence). The CDR3 spans 14 residues. Trimming stripped 2 bases from V and 4 bases from J, with 6 bases between. The CDR3: CASSLHEYNSPLHF. The DNA for the CDR3 is TGTGCCAGCAGCTTACACGAATATAATTCACCCCTCCACTTT.

This clonotype occurred many times. This rearrangement joins TRBV12-3 or TRBV12-4 to TRBJ2-1; D is possibly TRBD2 (7 bases). This CDR3 is built from 13 residues. Trimming took off 8 bases at V and 11 bases at J, with 19 bases between the two ends. This CDR3 reads CASCLWGREKQFF. The CDR3 DNA reads TGTGCCAGCTGTCTGTGGGGGCGGGAGAAGCAGTTCTTC.

This clonotype was observed a handful of times. This rearrangement joins TRBV12-3 or TRBV12-4 to TRBJ1-1; no clear D gene. The CDR3 totals 13 residues. V lost 2 bases to trimming and J lost 4 bases, with 8 bases between them. CDR3 loop: CASSLSAATEAFF. CDR3 nucleotide sequence: TGTGCCAGCAGTTTATCGGCAGCCACTGAAGCTTTCTTT.

The rearrangement joins TRBV20-1 to TRBJ2-7; 7 nucleotides line up with TRBD1. The V gene end was trimmed by 4 bases and the J gene end by 3 bases; junction bases not matched to a gene: 9. Germline V lookup: CDR1 DFQATT, CDR2 SNEGSKA (reference sequence). CDR3 size: 14 residues. CDR3 sequence: CSATPGAGGYEQYF. The DNA of the CDR3 is TGCAGTGCTACCCCCGGGGCAGGGGGCTACGAGCAGTACTTC.

The J gene is TRBJ2-7, the V gene TRBV11-2, with no clear D. In germline, CDR1 is SGHAT, CDR2 FQNNGV. V was shortened by 3 bases and J by 6 bases, with 15 bases between the two germline ends. CDR3 length: 14 residues. CDR3 sequence (DNA): TGTGCCAGCAGCTTCAAGGGAACGCCGGGCGAGCAGTACTTC. It translates to CASSFKGTPGEQYF.

V gene TRBV2 combines with J gene TRBJ1-2; no firm D call. The germline V and J ends were trimmed by 9 bases and 14 bases, with 16 bases remaining between them. Germline V gene data show CDR1 as SNHLY and CDR2 as FYNNEI. The CDR3 extends over 10 amino acids. CDR3 nucleotide sequence: TGTGCCAGTGGAGGCCTTCCTGGGACCTTC. Its protein product is CASGGLPGTF. The full variable domain, with the rest looked up from reference TRBV2 and TRBJ1-2, is EPEVTQTPSHQVTQMGQEVILRCVPISNHLYFYWYRQILGQKVEFLVSFYNNEISEKSEIFDDQFSVERPDGSNFTLKIRSTKLEDSAMYFCASGGLPGTFGSGTRLTVV.

The rearrangement uses TRBV2 and TRBJ2-1; 7 bases fit TRBD2. The germline gives CDR1 SNHLY, CDR2 FYNNEI. V shed 6 bases, J shed 15 bases, and the junction held 8 bases outside the gene matches. The CDR3 contains 11 residues. The CDR3 reads CASRGGSSVFF. The CDR3 DNA reads TGTGCCAGCAGGGGAGGGTCGTCCGTGTTCTTC.

This chain connects TRBV6-5 to TRBJ2-2, with D uncertain. There are 15 residues in the CDR3. V shed 2 bases and J shed 1 base, with 8 bases lying between them. Germline CDR1 is MNHEY and CDR2 is SVGAGI. CDR3 region: CASSYGRRNTGELFF. The CDR3 DNA reads as TGTGCCAGCAGTTACGGGCGCCGGAACACCGGGGAGCTGTTTTTT.